The 18 T cell receptor beta chains presented below share a single source sample, sequenced in a study of cytomegalovirus exposure and HLA in healthy donors. Amplification used 60 Vbeta primers and 13 Jbeta primers. Sequencing was performed with immunoSEQ multiplex PCR; in TCRdb, only in-frame clones are kept and a portion is missing. The repertoire holds some 110,000 clones, with more than 60% as singletons. The sequenced material came from PBMCs. Receptor source: a man aged 55-75 years in good health and CMV-seronegative.

This chain uses TRBV9 with TRBJ2-3; 7 nucleotides align to TRBD2. This CDR3 has 14 amino acids. The germline V gene encodes CDR1 SGDLS and CDR2 YYNGEE. The J segment lost 3 bases and the V segment lost 1 base, leaving 2 bases of the junction unmatched. This CDR3 reads CASSVLAETDTQYF. The CDR3 nucleotides are TGTGCCAGCAGCGTACTAGCGGAGACAGATACGCAGTATTTT.

The V call is TRBV28, the J call TRBJ2-2, with 8 nucleotides matching TRBD1. The trim removed 0 bases at V and 5 bases at J, leaving 5 bases unmatched. Germline V gene data show CDR1 as MDHEN and CDR2 as SYDVKM. The length of the CDR3 is 16 residues. The CDR3 region has the DNA TGTGCCAGCAGTTTATGGACAGGGGCAAGGACCGGGGAGCTGTTTTTT. This translates into CASSLWTGARTGELFF.

The chain combines TRBV5-4 with TRBJ2-3; 7 bases match TRBD2. J was trimmed by 2 bases and V by 0 bases; bases with no gene match: 0. Germline assignment: CDR1 SGHNT and CDR2 YYREEE (reference sequence). The CDR3 spans 14 residues. CDR3 sequence: CASSLGLATDTQYF. In DNA form, the CDR3 reads TGTGCCAGCAGCTTGGGACTAGCCACAGATACGCAGTATTTT.

This clone is a singleton in its sample. The chain is built from TRBV11-3 and TRBJ2-3; TRBD2 might be the D (5 bases). CDR1 is SGHNT, CDR2 YENEEA, per germline. With 3 bases removed from V and 1 base from J, the gap between germline ends came to 5 bases. The CDR3 is 13 amino acids. The CDR3 nucleotides read TGTGCCAGCAGCTTCGGGGGCACAGATACGCAGTATTTT. Protein: CASSFGGTDTQYF.

The V gene is TRBV7-8, the J gene TRBJ2-5, with 13 bases identical to TRBD2. With V trimmed by 1 base and J by 7 bases, 6 bases remained unmatched. Germline V gene lookup returns CDR1 SGHVS and CDR2 FQNEAQ. The CDR3 length is 16 residues. CDR3 coding DNA: TGTGCCAGCAGCTTAGGCAGGACTAGCGGGGGACGGACCCAGTACTTC. Encoded protein: CASSLGRTSGGRTQYF.

The V call is TRBV19, the J call TRBJ2-4, with 11 positions matching TRBD2. The CDR3 consists of 18 residues. Trimming cost V 4 bases and J 1 base; bases outside gene matches: 9. The germline V gene encodes CDR1 LNHDA and CDR2 SQIVND (reference sequence). Here the CDR3 reads CASSTGLAAGRAKNIQYF. The DNA for the CDR3 is TGTGCCAGTAGTACGGGACTAGCGGCGGGGCGTGCCAAAAACATTCAGTACTTC.

This chain joins TRBV7-3 and TRBJ1-6, with 9 bases identical to TRBD1. Germline V CDR1 and CDR2: SGHTA, FQGTGA. V was clipped by 2 bases and J by 9 bases; unmatched bases: 2. The CDR3 extends over 14 amino acids. Here the CDR3 DNA reads TGTGCCAGCAGCTTAGGGACAGGGAGTTCACCCCTCCACTTT. As protein: CASSLGTGSSPLHF.

The chain links TRBV4-2 to TRBJ1-3, with 8 bases that match TRBD1. The V gene end was trimmed by 2 bases and the J gene end by 8 bases; junction bases not matched to a gene: 8. This CDR3 has 15 residues. CDR1 and CDR2 (germline): LGHNA, YNFKEQ. This chain's CDR3 is CASSQLDREGDTIYF. For the CDR3, the DNA is TGTGCCAGCAGCCAACTGGACAGGGAAGGGGACACCATATATTTT.

The V gene is TRBV19, the J gene TRBJ2-2; 10 nucleotides align to TRBD1. The CDR3 extends over 17 amino acids. Germline V gene sequence: CDR1 LNHDA, CDR2 SQIVND (reference sequence). The V and J ends lost 0 bases and 5 bases, in that order; junction bases with no gene match: 6. In DNA form, the CDR3 reads TGTGCCAGTAGTATAGATCGTAGGACAGGGGGGACCGGGGAGCTGTTTTTT. Translation: CASSIDRRTGGTGELFF.

V is TRBV9 and J is TRBJ2-7; 11 nucleotides agree with TRBD2. From germline, CDR1 is SGDLS and CDR2 YYNGEE. The CDR3 contains 15 residues. Trimming cost V 4 bases and J 3 bases; bases outside gene matches: 6. For the CDR3, the DNA is TGTGCCAGCAGCCCGCGACTAGCGGGGCACTACGAGCAGTACTTC. Encoded protein: CASSPRLAGHYEQYF.

The V gene is TRBV7-2, the J gene TRBJ2-2; D perhaps matches TRBD1 (5 bases). CDR1 and CDR2 from the germline V gene are SGHTA and FQGNSA. The V gene lost 3 bases and the J gene lost 0 bases, with 11 bases spanning the gap. There are 16 residues in the CDR3. The CDR3 DNA is TGTGCCAGCAGCTTTAACAGGTTCGCGAACACCGGGGAGCTGTTTTTT. Protein product: CASSFNRFANTGELFF. Full variable domain (rest looked up from reference TRBV7-2 and TRBJ2-2): GAGVSQSPSNKVTEKGKDVELRCDPISGHTALYWYRQSLGQGLEFLIYFQGNSAPDKSGLPSDRFSAERTGGSVSTLTIQRTQQEDSAVYLCASSFNRFANTGELFFGEGSRLTVL.

The chain links TRBV5-4 to TRBJ2-5; D not resolved. Germline CDR1 and CDR2: SGHNT and YYREEE (reference sequence). The V end was cut by 4 bases, the J end by 1 base, with 11 bases between. The CDR3 contains 14 residues. Here the CDR3 reads CASSLSSTQETQYF. The CDR3 nucleotides read TGTGCCAGCAGCCTCTCGAGTACCCAAGAGACCCAGTACTTC.

The chain joins TRBV9 to TRBJ1-2; 9 positions agree with TRBD1. This CDR3 region has 15 residues. Germline values: CDR1 SGDLS, CDR2 YYNGEE. Unmatched junction bases numbered 7, after V lost 1 base and J lost 6 bases. The CDR3 is CASSVSVQGADGYTF. In DNA, the CDR3 is TGTGCCAGCAGCGTATCTGTACAGGGGGCTGATGGCTACACCTTC.

The chain employs TRBV6-4 and TRBJ1-2; the D is unclear. This CDR3 spans 12 amino acids. The V gene lost 4 bases and the J gene lost 4 bases, with 7 bases spanning the gap. The V gene's germline CDR1 is MRHNA and CDR2 SNTAGT. The CDR3 protein is CASSASGYGYTF. In DNA, the CDR3 is TGTGCCAGCAGTGCTTCGGGCTATGGCTACACCTTC.

The chain employs TRBV6-1 and TRBJ1-1; weak D call: TRBD1 (6 bases). V lost 6 bases and J lost 1, with 9 bases in between. CDR3 length equals 13 residues. Germline V gene data show CDR1 as MNHNS and CDR2 as SASEGT. CDR3 bases: TGTGCCAGCAGAAGGGGGAGGAACACTGAAGCTTTCTTT. Amino acid sequence: CASRRGRNTEAFF.

Only a few counts were recorded for this clone. This chain links TRBV4-1 with TRBJ1-6; the match to TRBD1 covers 7 bases. CDR1 and CDR2 from the germline V gene are MGHRA and YSYEKL. The V and J ends lost 2 bases and 5 bases, in that order; junction bases with no gene match: 6. The CDR3 runs 16 residues. The CDR3 DNA reads as TGCGCCAGCAGCCAATACGGGACAGTTGATAATTCACCCCTCCACTTT. Its protein is CASSQYGTVDNSPLHF.

The chain joins TRBV6-6 to TRBJ2-5; D is possibly TRBD2 (6 bases). Germline assignment: CDR1 MNHNY and CDR2 SVGAGI (reference sequence). Trimming removed 0 bases at V and 4 bases at J, with 9 bases between. The CDR3 is made up of 14 amino acids. The CDR3 here is CASSYSAGGETQYF. The CDR3 region has the DNA TGTGCCAGCAGTTACTCAGCGGGTGGAGAGACCCAGTACTTC.

This clone was seen only once. The chain uses TRBV30 and TRBJ1-3; 9 bases match TRBD1. There are 15 residues in the CDR3. V dropped 1 base and J dropped 2; count of bases not matched to a gene: 3. From germline, CDR1 is GTSNPN and CDR2 SVGIG (reference sequence). CDR3 bases: TGTGCCTGGAGTGGTCGGGACAGGGCTGGAAACACCATATATTTT. Translated: CAWSGRDRAGNTIYF. The whole variable domain, remainder taken from reference TRBV30 and TRBJ1-3, is SQTIHQWPATLVQPVGSPLSLECTVEGTSNPNLYWYRQAAGRGLQLLFYSVGIGQISSEVPQNLSASRPQDRQFILSSKKLLLSDSGFYLCAWSGRDRAGNTIYFGEGSWLTVV.